What follows are 15 T cell receptor beta chains derived from one specimen sequenced in a study of blood T cell dynamics during melanoma immunotherapy (TCRdb year 2020). The intended sense of this specimen's time point label: week 3, after first cycle of checkpoint inhibitor. The method was the immunoSEQ multiplex PCR assay. What TCRdb holds here is the immuneACCESS table cut down to in-frame rearrangements. Part of the clones is not present; checked against another copy, under half of the missing clones reflect an unresolved V gene, and the others are unexplained. The sample table lists about 14,000 clones, 86% of them with a count of one. The biggest ten clones account for 5% to 5.5% of the sample. Sample: blood, taken from a patient treated with checkpoint blockade. Receptors were obtained from a human donor with melanoma.

The chain carries TRBV10-3 and TRBJ1-1; D unresolved. V was shortened by 7 bases and J by 4 bases, with 10 bases between the two germline ends. Germline assignment: CDR1 ENHRY and CDR2 SYGVKD. The CDR3 is made up of 12 amino acids. This chain's CDR3 is CAIKGRSTEAFF. In DNA form, the CDR3 reads TGTGCCATCAAGGGCAGGAGCACTGAAGCTTTCTTT.

The chain is built from TRBV9 and TRBJ1-5; D uncertain. From germline, CDR1 is SGDLS and CDR2 YYNGEE. Trimming shortened V by 0 bases and J by 4 bases, and 11 bases separated the two germline ends. CDR3 length: 15 amino acids. The CDR3 region has the DNA TGTGCCAGCAGCGTAGGTGATCGGATGAATCAGCCCCAGCATTTT. This gives the protein CASSVGDRMNQPQHF.

The J gene is TRBJ2-1, the V gene TRBV29-1; 7 bases match TRBD1. The CDR3 extends over 13 amino acids. Germline CDR1 SQVTM, CDR2 ANQGSEA. With V trimmed by 6 bases and J by 6 bases, 8 bases remained unmatched. In nucleotides, the CDR3 is TGCAGCGTGGGACAGACTGCGGTCAATGAGCAGTTCTTC. As protein: CSVGQTAVNEQFF.

The table lists this clone with a count of one. The chain is built from TRBV7-2 and TRBJ1-2, with D unclear. The ends were cut back, 5 bases at V and 8 bases at J, with 15 bases in the middle. Germline V gene data show CDR1 as SGHTA and CDR2 as FQGNSA. The CDR3 runs to 13 residues. CDR3 DNA: TGTGCCAGCAGCAAAGATAGAGTCAGGGGCTACACCTTC. Amino acids: CASSKDRVRGYTF.

V gene TRBV4-1 combines with J gene TRBJ1-1; no clear D gene. Germline lookup yields CDR1 MGHRA and CDR2 YSYEKL. The length of the CDR3 is 15 residues. V dropped 0 bases and J dropped 0 bases, with 8 bases sitting between them. CDR3 sequence reads: CASSQDRQMNTEAFF. The CDR3 coding sequence is TGCGCCAGCAGCCAAGACAGGCAGATGAACACTGAAGCTTTCTTT.

Only a few counts were recorded for this clone. J is TRBJ1-5 and V is TRBV19; the D is unclear. CDR3 size: 13 residues. Trimming pared 3 bases from V and 4 bases from J, leaving 7 bases between. CDR1 and CDR2 from the germline V gene are LNHDA and SQIVND (reference sequence). CDR3 sequence (DNA): TGTGCCAGTAGTATCTACCATAATCAGCCCCAGCATTTT. Protein: CASSIYHNQPQHF.

This clone was seen a few times. The CDR3 region has the DNA TGCGCCAGCAGCTTGGCCGGACTAGCGATGGGCACAGATACGCAGTATTTT. Encoded protein: CASSLAGLAMGTDTQYF. The chain links TRBV5-1 to TRBJ2-3, with 9 positions matching TRBD2. CDR3 length equals 17 residues. Germline V gene data show CDR1 as SGHRS and CDR2 as YFSETQ. The J segment lost 1 base and the V segment lost 0 bases, leaving 6 bases of the junction unmatched.

The CDR3 DNA follows: TGTGCCAGCAGGCCCAATACAAGGACAGGGCGGACCCAGTACTTC. As protein: CASRPNTRTGRTQYF. The V gene is TRBV2, the J gene TRBJ2-5; the match to TRBD1 covers 8 bases. Germline trimming cut 6 bases from V and 7 bases from J; bases unmatched to any gene: 13. There are 15 residues in the CDR3. Germline-derived CDR1 and CDR2 are SNHLY and FYNNEI.

The chain combines TRBV27 with TRBJ1-5, with D possibly being TRBD1 (6 bases). Germline V lookup: CDR1 MNHEY, CDR2 SMNVEV (reference sequence). The length of the CDR3 is 15 residues. Trimming took off 3 bases at V and 0 bases at J, with 9 bases between the two ends. CDR3 bases: TGTGCCAGCAGTTTCACAGGGTATAGCAATCAGCCCCAGCATTTT. Protein sequence: CASSFTGYSNQPQHF.

The J gene is TRBJ2-1, the V gene TRBV9, with 8 bases lining up with TRBD2. Trimming cost V 4 bases and J 7 bases; bases outside gene matches: 10. The CDR3 spans 15 residues. Germline V gene sequence: CDR1 SGDLS, CDR2 YYNGEE. The CDR3 here is CASSPRELAGNEQFF. CDR3 sequence (DNA): TGTGCCAGCAGCCCACGGGAGTTAGCGGGAAATGAGCAGTTCTTC.

The chain carries TRBV27 and TRBJ2-1, with TRBD2 matching 9 bases. The germline CDR1 and CDR2 sequences are MNHEY and SMNVEV (reference sequence). V was clipped by 6 bases and J by 8 bases; unmatched bases: 11. CDR3 length equals 15 residues. CDR3 residues: CASSPGREGLHEQFF. The CDR3 DNA reads TGTGCCAGCAGCCCCGGGCGGGAGGGCCTACATGAGCAGTTCTTC.

This chain joins TRBV11-3 and TRBJ2-3, with D perhaps matching TRBD1 (6 bases). The V end lost 5 bases, the J end lost 0 bases, and 15 bases lay between the germline ends. The CDR3 is made up of 16 amino acids. Germline assignment: CDR1 SGHNT and CDR2 YENEEA. The CDR3 DNA is TGTGCCAGCAGCCCCGGACAGTTCTTAAGCACAGATACGCAGTATTTT. It encodes CASSPGQFLSTDTQYF.

The chain is built from TRBV5-1 and TRBJ2-7, with 9 bases matching TRBD1. The germline CDR1 and CDR2 sequences are SGHRS and YFSETQ. The CDR3 spans 14 residues. V lost 4 bases, J lost 2 bases, and 4 bases stayed unmatched. The CDR3 reads CASSQGQGAYEQYF. The DNA of the CDR3 is TGCGCCAGCAGCCAGGGACAGGGAGCCTACGAGCAGTACTTC.

The chain links TRBV6-1 to TRBJ1-4; D call uncertain. The CDR3 runs 13 residues. The V end was cut by 7 bases, the J end by 9 bases, with 15 bases between. Looked up from germline, CDR1 is MNHNS and CDR2 is SASEGT. The CDR3 loop reads CASMDGLSQKLFF. In nucleotides, the CDR3 is TGTGCCAGCATGGACGGTTTGTCTCAAAAACTGTTTTTT.

The V and J genes are TRBV5-1 and TRBJ2-1; the match to TRBD2 covers 9 bases. V shed 3 bases, J shed 5 bases, and the junction held 3 bases outside the gene matches. The CDR3 spans 14 residues. Germline loops: CDR1 SGHRS, CDR2 YFSETQ. The CDR3 nucleotides are TGCGCCAGCAGCTCGACTAGCGGCAACAATGAGCAGTTCTTC. This sequence encodes CASSSTSGNNEQFF.